The 5 T cell receptor beta chains given below trace back to one sample, sequenced in a study of cytomegalovirus exposure and HLA in healthy donors. PCR primers comprised 60 Vbeta and 13 Jbeta primers. The assay was immunoSEQ multiplex PCR, and TCRdb's table has in-frame clones only and misses some. The table has hundreds of thousands of clones, about 79% seen once; the top ten hold 1.5% to 2%. The specimen was PBMCs. These receptors were taken from a male donor in good health and CMV-seronegative.

The CDR3 region has the DNA TGTGCCAGCAGCTTTTCCTCAGGGACAAGCAATCAGCCCCAGCATTTT. Translating gives CASSFSSGTSNQPQHF. J is TRBJ1-5 and V is TRBV5-5, with a tentative D call TRBD1 (6 bases). The CDR3 consists of 16 residues. The V gene lost 2 bases and the J gene lost 1 base, with 13 bases spanning the gap. The V gene's germline CDR1 is SGHKS and CDR2 YYEKEE (reference sequence).

The genes are TRBV7-9 and TRBJ2-7; 10 positions agree with TRBD1. J lost 0 bases, V lost 11 bases, and 4 bases had no gene match. This CDR3 comprises 13 residues. Germline CDR1 reads SEHNR; CDR2 reads FQNEAQ (reference sequence). For the CDR3, the DNA is TGTGCCGGGACAGGGGATGGCTCCTACGAGCAGTACTTC. As protein: CAGTGDGSYEQYF.

The CDR3 coding sequence is TGTGCCAGCAGTCTTCTGGACAGAAGTGTGCCTGAAGCTTTCTTT. It codes for CASSLLDRSVPEAFF. The chain has TRBV6-5 and TRBJ1-1, with D possibly being TRBD1 (6 bases). The CDR3 runs to 15 residues. The V gene's germline CDR1 is MNHEY and CDR2 SVGAGI. Trimming left V 5 bases short and J 6 bases short, with 19 bases between.

The rearrangement joins TRBV5-1 to TRBJ1-2; D perhaps matches TRBD1 (5 bases). Germline-derived CDR1 and CDR2 are SGHRS and YFSETQ. CDR3 length: 15 amino acids. V was clipped by 4 bases and J by 3 bases, with 16 bases between them. The CDR3 region is CASSPSGGVDYGYTF. CDR3 DNA sequence: TGCGCCAGCAGCCCCTCGGGGGGGGTGGACTATGGCTACACCTTC.

This chain joins TRBV5-6 and TRBJ1-3; D remains unclear. V lost 4 bases and J lost 0, with 11 bases in between. CDR1 is SGHDT, CDR2 YYEEEE, per germline. The CDR3 totals 15 residues. The CDR3 spells CASSPDFNSGNTIYF. Here the CDR3 DNA reads TGTGCCAGCAGCCCGGACTTTAACTCTGGAAACACCATATATTTT.